The rows below give T cell receptor beta chains drawn from one sample of a study of shared clonotypes between healthy human individuals. The assay was immunoSEQ multiplex PCR, and TCRdb's table has in-frame clones only and misses some. The sample includes over 400,000 clones, around 95% of them seen just once. Material: naive CD4+ T cells sorted from blood. These receptors were obtained from a woman aged 25-40 years in good health. Each CDR3 is given with its conserved first and last residue. The D gene is left open where the match is weak. The listing skips clone size in some rows; elsewhere it reads once, few, many or a size class.

j_call clone_size d_call v_call cdr3_aa
TRBJ2-2 . TRBD1 TRBV4-1 CASSQGVTGVTGELFF
TRBJ1-4 . TRBD1 TRBV2 CASSRTGLNEKLFF
TRBJ1-2 . . TRBV19 CASSIDLLLRGMGYTF
TRBJ2-7 . . TRBV5-4 CASSLGGGKSSYEQYF
TRBJ2-7 few . TRBV18 CASSRPLASSSYEQYF
TRBJ1-5 . . TRBV10-3 CAIQRDSNQPQHF
TRBJ1-2 . . TRBV5-1 CASSFLGDSGYTF
TRBJ2-7 . TRBD2 TRBV9 CASSPPGTSGYEQYF
TRBJ2-7 . . TRBV4-1 CASSQVFKRPYEQYF
. once . TRBV5-1 CASSFEGTYEQYF
TRBJ1-1 . . TRBV2 CASSPSLSPGRETEAFF
TRBJ1-1 . . TRBV27 CASRPPGRGTEAFF
TRBJ2-1 . TRBD1 TRBV10-3 CAISESRTGGHWEQFF